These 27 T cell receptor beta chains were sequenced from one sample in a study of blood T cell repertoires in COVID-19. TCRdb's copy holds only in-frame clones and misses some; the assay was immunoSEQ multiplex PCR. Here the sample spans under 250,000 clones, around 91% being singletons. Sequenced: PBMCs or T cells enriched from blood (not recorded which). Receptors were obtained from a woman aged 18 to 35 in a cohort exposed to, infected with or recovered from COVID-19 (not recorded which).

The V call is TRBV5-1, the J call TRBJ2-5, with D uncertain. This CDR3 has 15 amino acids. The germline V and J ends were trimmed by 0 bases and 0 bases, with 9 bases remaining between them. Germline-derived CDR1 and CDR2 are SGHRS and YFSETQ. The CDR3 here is CASSLATLYQETQYF. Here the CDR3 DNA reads TGCGCCAGCAGCTTGGCTACCCTGTACCAAGAGACCCAGTACTTC.

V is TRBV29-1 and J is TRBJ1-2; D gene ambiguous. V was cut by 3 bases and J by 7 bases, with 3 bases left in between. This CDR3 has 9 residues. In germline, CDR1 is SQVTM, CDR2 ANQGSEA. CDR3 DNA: TGCAGCGTTGATATTGGCTACACCTTC. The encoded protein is CSVDIGYTF.

CDR3 in DNA: TGTGCCAGTAGTATGGACAGGGGGCACACTGAAGCTTTCTTT. Encoded protein: CASSMDRGHTEAFF. V usage is TRBV19 and J usage is TRBJ1-1, with 11 bases fitting TRBD1. Germline V gene sequence: CDR1 LNHDA, CDR2 SQIVND (reference sequence). The CDR3 loop spans 14 amino acids. V gave up 3 bases and J gave up 3 bases; unmatched junction bases: 0.

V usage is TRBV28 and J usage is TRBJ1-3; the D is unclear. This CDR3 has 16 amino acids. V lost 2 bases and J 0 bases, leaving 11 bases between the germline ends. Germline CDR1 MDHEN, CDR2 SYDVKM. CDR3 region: CASSLMVLSSGNTIYF. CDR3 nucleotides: TGTGCCAGCAGTTTAATGGTACTTAGCTCTGGAAACACCATATATTTT.

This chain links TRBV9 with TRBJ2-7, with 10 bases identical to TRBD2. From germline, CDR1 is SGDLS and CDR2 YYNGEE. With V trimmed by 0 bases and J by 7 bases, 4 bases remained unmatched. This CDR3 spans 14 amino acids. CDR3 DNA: TGTGCCAGCAGCGTAGAGGGACTAGCGTTGGAGCAGTACTTC. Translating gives CASSVEGLALEQYF.

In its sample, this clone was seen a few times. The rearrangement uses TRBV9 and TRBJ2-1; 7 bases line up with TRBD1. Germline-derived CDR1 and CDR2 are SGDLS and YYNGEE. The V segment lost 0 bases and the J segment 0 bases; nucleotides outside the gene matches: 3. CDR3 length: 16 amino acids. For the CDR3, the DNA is TGTGCCAGCAGCGTAGTAGGGACAGCCTCCTACAATGAGCAGTTCTTC. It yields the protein CASSVVGTASYNEQFF.

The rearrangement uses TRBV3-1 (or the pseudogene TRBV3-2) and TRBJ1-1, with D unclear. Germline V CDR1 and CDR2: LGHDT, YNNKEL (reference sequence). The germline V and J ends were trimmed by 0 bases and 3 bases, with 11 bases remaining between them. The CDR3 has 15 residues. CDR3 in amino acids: CASSQDSSEDTEAFF. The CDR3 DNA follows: TGTGCCAGCAGCCAAGACTCTTCAGAAGACACTGAAGCTTTCTTT.

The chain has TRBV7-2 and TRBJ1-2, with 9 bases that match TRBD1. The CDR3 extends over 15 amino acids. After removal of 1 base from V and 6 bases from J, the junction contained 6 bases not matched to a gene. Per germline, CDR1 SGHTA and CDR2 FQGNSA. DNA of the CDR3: TGTGCCAGCAGCTTAGTACAGGGGGCGCTTAATGGCTACACCTTC. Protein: CASSLVQGALNGYTF. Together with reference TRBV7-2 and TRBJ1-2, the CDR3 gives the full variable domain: GAGVSQSPSNKVTEKGKDVELRCDPISGHTALYWYRQSLGQGLEFLIYFQGNSAPDKSGLPSDRFSAERTGGSVSTLTIQRTQQEDSAVYLCASSLVQGALNGYTFGSGTRLTVV.

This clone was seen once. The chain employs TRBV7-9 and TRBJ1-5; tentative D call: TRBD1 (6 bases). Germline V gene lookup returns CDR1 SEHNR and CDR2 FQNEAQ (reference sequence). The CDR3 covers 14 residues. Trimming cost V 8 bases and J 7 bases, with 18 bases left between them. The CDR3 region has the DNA TGTGCCAGCTCCAGGGGAGGAGGGGCCCAGCCCCAGCATTTT. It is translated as CASSRGGGAQPQHF.

This CDR3 reads CASSPFGGRSDEQYF. In DNA form, the CDR3 reads TGTGCCAGCAGCCCTTTTGGCGGGAGAAGTGACGAGCAGTACTTC. The chain uses TRBV5-4 and TRBJ2-7; 7 bases map to TRBD2. This CDR3 is 15 amino acids long. Germline lookup yields CDR1 SGHNT and CDR2 YYREEE (reference sequence). Trimming took 4 bases from V and 5 from J; bases not matched to a gene: 12.

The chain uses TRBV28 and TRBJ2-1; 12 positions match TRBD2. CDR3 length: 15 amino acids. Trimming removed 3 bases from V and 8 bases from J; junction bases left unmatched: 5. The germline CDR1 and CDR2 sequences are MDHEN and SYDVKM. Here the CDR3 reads CASSLLAGGPDEQFF. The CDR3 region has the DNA TGTGCCAGCAGTTTGCTAGCGGGGGGGCCCGATGAGCAGTTCTTC. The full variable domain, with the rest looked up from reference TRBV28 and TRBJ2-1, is DVKVTQSSRYLVKRTGEKVFLECVQDMDHENMFWYRQDPGLGLRLIYFSYDVKMKEKGDIPEGYSVSREKKERFSLILESASTNQTSMYLCASSLLAGGPDEQFFGPGTRLTVL.

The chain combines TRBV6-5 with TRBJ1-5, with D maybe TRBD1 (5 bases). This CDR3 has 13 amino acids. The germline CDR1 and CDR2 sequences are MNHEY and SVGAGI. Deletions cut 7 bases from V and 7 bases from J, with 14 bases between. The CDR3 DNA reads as TGTGCCAGCACCTCTGGGGGAGGCCAGCCCCAGCATTTT. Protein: CASTSGGGQPQHF.

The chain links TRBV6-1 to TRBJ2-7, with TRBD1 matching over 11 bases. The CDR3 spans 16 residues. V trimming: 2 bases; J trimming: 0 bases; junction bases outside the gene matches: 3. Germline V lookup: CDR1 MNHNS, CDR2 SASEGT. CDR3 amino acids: CASSEYGTGGSYEQYF. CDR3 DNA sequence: TGTGCCAGCAGTGAATATGGGACAGGGGGCTCCTACGAGCAGTACTTC.

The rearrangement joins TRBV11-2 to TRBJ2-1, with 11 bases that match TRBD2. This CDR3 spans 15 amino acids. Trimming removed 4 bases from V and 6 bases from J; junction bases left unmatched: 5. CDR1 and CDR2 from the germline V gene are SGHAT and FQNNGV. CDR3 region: CASSSTSGGPNEQFF. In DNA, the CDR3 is TGTGCCAGCAGCTCCACTAGCGGGGGACCCAATGAGCAGTTCTTC.

CDR3 sequence: CASSQDGGRREETQYF. CDR3 DNA: TGTGCCAGCAGCCAAGACGGCGGTCGGCGAGAAGAGACCCAGTACTTC. The rearrangement uses TRBV4-2 and TRBJ2-5, with no clear D. Deletions cut 0 bases from V and 3 bases from J, with 14 bases between. CDR3 length: 16 residues. Germline CDR1 and CDR2: LGHNA and YNFKEQ.

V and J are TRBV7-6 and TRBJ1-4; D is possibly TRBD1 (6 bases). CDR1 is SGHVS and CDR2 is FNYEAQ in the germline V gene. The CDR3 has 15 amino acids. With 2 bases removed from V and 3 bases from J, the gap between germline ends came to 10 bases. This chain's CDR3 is CASSLTQGSNEKLFF. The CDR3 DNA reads TGTGCCAGCAGCTTAACCCAGGGGTCTAATGAAAAACTGTTTTTT. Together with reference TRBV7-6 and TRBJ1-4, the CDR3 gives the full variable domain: GAGVSQSPRYKVTKRGQDVALRCDPISGHVSLYWYRQALGQGPEFLTYFNYEAQQDKSGLPNDRFSAERPEGSISTLTIQRTEQRDSAMYRCASSLTQGSNEKLFFGSGTQLSVL.

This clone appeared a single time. The CDR3 here is CASSALTGPGQPQHF. The CDR3, as DNA: TGCGCCAGCAGCGCCTTGACAGGGCCGGGGCAGCCCCAGCATTTT. The rearrangement uses TRBV4-1 and TRBJ1-5, with 7 bases lining up with TRBD1. The CDR3 consists of 15 residues. After removal of 5 bases from V and 7 bases from J, the junction contained 11 bases not matched to a gene. Germline CDR1 and CDR2: MGHRA and YSYEKL.

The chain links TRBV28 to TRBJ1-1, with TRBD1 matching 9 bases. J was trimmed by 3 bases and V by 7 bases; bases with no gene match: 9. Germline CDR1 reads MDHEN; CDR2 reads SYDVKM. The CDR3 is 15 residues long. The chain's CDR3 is CASTQTGGMYTEAFF. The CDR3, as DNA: TGTGCCAGCACCCAGACAGGGGGGATGTACACTGAAGCTTTCTTT.

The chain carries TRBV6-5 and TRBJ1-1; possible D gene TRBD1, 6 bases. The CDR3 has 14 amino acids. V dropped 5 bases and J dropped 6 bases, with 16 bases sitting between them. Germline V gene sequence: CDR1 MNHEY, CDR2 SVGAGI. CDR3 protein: CASSRLGGRAEAFF. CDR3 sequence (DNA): TGTGCCAGCAGTAGATTGGGGGGGCGTGCTGAAGCTTTCTTT.

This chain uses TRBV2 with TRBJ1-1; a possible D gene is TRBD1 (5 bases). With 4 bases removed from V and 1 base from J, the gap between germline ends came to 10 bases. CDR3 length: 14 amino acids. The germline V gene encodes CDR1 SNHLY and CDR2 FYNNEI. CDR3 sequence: CASSVVGQNTEAFF. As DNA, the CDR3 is TGTGCCAGCAGTGTTGTAGGACAGAACACTGAAGCTTTCTTT.

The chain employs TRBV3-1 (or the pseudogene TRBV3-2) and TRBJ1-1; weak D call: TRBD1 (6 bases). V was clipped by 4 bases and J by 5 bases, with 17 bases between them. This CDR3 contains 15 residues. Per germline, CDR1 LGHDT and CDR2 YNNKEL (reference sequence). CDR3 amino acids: CASSLRGQGWTEAFF. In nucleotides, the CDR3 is TGTGCCAGCAGCCTGCGGGGGCAGGGATGGACTGAAGCTTTCTTT.

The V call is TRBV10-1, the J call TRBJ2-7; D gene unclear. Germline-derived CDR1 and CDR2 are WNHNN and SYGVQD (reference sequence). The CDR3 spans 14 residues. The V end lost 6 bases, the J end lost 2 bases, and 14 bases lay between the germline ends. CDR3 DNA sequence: TGCGCCAGCAGAACTTTGACACGTACCTACGAGCAGTACTTC. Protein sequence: CASRTLTRTYEQYF.

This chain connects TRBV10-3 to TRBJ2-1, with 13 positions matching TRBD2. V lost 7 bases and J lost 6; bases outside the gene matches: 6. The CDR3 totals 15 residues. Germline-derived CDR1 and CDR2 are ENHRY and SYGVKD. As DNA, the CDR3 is TGTGCCATCACCTCAGGACTAGCGGGAGTCAATGAGCAGTTCTTC. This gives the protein CAITSGLAGVNEQFF.

In nucleotides, the CDR3 is TGTGCCAGCAACCCAGCGGGAGCCAGCTCCTACAATGAGCAGTTCTTC. Amino acid sequence: CASNPAGASSYNEQFF. The chain couples TRBV13 to TRBJ2-1; 8 bases are a match to TRBD2. The CDR3 loop spans 16 amino acids. After removal of 7 bases from V and 0 bases from J, the junction contained 8 bases not matched to a gene. The V gene's germline CDR1 is PRHDT and CDR2 FYEKMQ (reference sequence).

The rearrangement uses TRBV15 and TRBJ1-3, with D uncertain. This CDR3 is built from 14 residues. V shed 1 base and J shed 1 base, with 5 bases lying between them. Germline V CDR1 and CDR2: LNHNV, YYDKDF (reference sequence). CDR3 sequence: CATSRAGSGNTIYF. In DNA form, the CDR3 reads TGTGCCACCAGCAGAGCGGGTTCTGGAAACACCATATATTTT. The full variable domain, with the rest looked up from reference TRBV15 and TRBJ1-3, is DAMVIQNPRYQVTQFGKPVTLSCSQTLNHNVMYWYQQKSSQAPKLLFHYYDKDFNNEADTPDNFQSRRPNTSFCFLDIRSPGLGDTAMYLCATSRAGSGNTIYFGEGSWLTVV.

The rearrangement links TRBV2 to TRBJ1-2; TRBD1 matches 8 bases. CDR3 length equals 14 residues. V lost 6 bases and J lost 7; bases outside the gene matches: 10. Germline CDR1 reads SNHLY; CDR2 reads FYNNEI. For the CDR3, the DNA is TGTGCCAGCAGGTCCGGGACAGGCTCGCCTGGCTACACCTTC. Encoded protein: CASRSGTGSPGYTF.

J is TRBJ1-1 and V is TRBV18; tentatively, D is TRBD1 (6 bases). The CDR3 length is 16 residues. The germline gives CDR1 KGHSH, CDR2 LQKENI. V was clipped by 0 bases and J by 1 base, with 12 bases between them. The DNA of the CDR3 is TGTGCCAGCTCACCACCGGCAGGGGCTGGGAACACTGAAGCTTTCTTT. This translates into CASSPPAGAGNTEAFF.